This T cell receptor beta chain was obtained from a study of blood T cell repertoires in COVID-19. Study-level background: Both acute and convalescent COVID-19 samples were obtained from the United States, Italy and Spain. T cells, B-cell-depleted T cells, or PBMCs provided the cDNA or gDNA that served as material.

The CDR3 spans 10 residues. Germline V gene data show CDR1 as GTSNPN and CDR2 as SVGIG (reference sequence). Trimming stripped 4 bases from V and 6 bases from J, with 7 bases between. In the original workflow: For nucleated cells, counts were estimated from reference gene primer amplification. Sequencing used immunoSEQ multiplex PCR; TCRdb keeps in-frame clones, though not all of them. From that table come the V and J calls and clone size; the DNA was used to work out D and trimming. The repertoire holds under 350,000 clones, with 85% to 90% as singletons. The TCR originated in a man aged 35-49 years with acute or convalescent COVID-19. V and J are TRBV30 and TRBJ2-7, with D hard to call. Sequenced: peripheral blood. CDR3 bases: TGTGCCTGGAACCTGGCCGAGCAGTACTTC. Translation gives CAWNLAEQYF.